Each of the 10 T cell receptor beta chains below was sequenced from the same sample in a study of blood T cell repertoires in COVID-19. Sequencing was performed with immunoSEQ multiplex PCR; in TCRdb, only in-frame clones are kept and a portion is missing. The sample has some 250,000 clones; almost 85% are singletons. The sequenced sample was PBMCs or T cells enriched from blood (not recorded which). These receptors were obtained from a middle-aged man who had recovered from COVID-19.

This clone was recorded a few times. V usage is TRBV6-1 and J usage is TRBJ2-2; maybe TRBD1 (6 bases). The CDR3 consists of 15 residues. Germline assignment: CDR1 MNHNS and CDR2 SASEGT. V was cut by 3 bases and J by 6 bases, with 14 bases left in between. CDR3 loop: CASSDHRVRAGELFF. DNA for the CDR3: TGTGCCAGCAGTGATCACAGGGTTAGGGCCGGGGAGCTGTTTTTT.

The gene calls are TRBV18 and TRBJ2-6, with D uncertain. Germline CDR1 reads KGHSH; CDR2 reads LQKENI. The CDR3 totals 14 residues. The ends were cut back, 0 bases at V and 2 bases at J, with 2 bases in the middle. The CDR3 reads CASSPPTGANVLTF. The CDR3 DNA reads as TGTGCCAGCTCACCACCTACTGGGGCCAACGTCCTGACTTTC.

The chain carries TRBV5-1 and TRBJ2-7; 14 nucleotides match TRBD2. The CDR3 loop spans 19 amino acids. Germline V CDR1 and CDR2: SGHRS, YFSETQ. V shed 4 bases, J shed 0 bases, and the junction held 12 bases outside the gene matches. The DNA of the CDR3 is TGCGCCAGCAGCCCGCGACTAGCGGGAGGGCTTGGGGGCTCCTACGAGCAGTACTTC. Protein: CASSPRLAGGLGGSYEQYF.

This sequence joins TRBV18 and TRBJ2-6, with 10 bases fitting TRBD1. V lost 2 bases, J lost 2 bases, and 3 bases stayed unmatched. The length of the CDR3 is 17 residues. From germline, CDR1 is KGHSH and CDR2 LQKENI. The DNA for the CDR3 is TGTGCCAGCTCACCAGTGGGACAGGGGACTGGGGCCAACGTCCTGACTTTC. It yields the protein CASSPVGQGTGANVLTF.

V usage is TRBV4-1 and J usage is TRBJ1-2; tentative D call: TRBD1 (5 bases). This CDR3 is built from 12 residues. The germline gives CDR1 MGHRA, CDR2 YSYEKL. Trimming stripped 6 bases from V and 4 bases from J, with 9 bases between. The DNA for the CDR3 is TGCGCCAGCAGTGACAGAGGCTATGGCTACACCTTC. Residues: CASSDRGYGYTF.

Here the CDR3 DNA reads TGCGCCAGCAGCGGTACAGGGGGCCCTGAAGCTTTCTTT. Translated: CASSGTGGPEAFF. The J gene is TRBJ1-1, the V gene TRBV5-1; 9 bases fit TRBD1. The germline gives CDR1 SGHRS, CDR2 YFSETQ. The CDR3 is made up of 13 amino acids. After removal of 4 bases from V and 6 bases from J, the junction contained 4 bases not matched to a gene.

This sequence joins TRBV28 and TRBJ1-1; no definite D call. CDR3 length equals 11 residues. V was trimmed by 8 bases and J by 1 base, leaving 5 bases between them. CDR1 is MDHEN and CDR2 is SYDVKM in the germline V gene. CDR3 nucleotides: TGTGCCAGCGCGGGGAACACTGAAGCTTTCTTT. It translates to CASAGNTEAFF. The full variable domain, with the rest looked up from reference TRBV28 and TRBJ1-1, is DVKVTQSSRYLVKRTGEKVFLECVQDMDHENMFWYRQDPGLGLRLIYFSYDVKMKEKGDIPEGYSVSREKKERFSLILESASTNQTSMYLCASAGNTEAFFGQGTRLTVV.

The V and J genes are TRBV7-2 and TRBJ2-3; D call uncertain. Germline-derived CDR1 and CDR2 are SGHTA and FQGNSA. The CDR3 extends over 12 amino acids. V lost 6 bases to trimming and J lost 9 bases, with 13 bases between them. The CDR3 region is CASSPDGLTQYF. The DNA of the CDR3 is TGTGCCAGCAGTCCAGATGGTTTAACGCAGTATTTT.

The CDR3 sequence is CASSPQAGSGANVLTF. CDR3 nucleotides: TGCGCCAGCAGCCCTCAAGCGGGCTCTGGGGCCAACGTCCTGACTTTC. The chain carries TRBV5-1 and TRBJ2-6, with D possibly matching TRBD2 (6 bases). The ends were cut back, 4 bases at V and 0 bases at J, with 11 bases in the middle. The length of the CDR3 is 16 residues. Germline V gene lookup returns CDR1 SGHRS and CDR2 YFSETQ. The whole variable domain, filled in from reference TRBV5-1 and TRBJ2-6, reads KAGVTQTPRYLIKTRGQQVTLSCSPISGHRSVSWYQQTPGQGLQFLFEYFSETQRNKGNFPGRFSGRQFSNSRSEMNVSTLELGDSALYLCASSPQAGSGANVLTFGAGSRLTVL.

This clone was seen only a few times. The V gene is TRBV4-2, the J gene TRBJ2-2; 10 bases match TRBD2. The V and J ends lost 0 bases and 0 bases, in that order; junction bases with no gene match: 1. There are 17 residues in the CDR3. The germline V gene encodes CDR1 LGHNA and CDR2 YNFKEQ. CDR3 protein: CASSQDGLAANTGELFF. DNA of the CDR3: TGTGCCAGCAGCCAAGATGGACTAGCGGCGAACACCGGGGAGCTGTTTTTT.